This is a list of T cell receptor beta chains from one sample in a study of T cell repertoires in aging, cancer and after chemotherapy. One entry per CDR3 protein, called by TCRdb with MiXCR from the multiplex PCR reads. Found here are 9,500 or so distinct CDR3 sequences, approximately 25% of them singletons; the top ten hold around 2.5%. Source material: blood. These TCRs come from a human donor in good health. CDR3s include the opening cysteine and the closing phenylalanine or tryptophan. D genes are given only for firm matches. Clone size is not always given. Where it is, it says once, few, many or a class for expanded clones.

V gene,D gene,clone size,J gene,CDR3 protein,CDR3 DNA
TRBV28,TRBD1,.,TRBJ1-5,CASRSRTGANQPQHF,TGTGCCAGCAGGTCTAGGACAGGGGCCAATCAGCCCCAGCATTTT
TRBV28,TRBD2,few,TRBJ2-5,CASSFPPFGLAGAGETQYF,TGTGCCAGCAGTTTTCCCCCTTTCGGACTAGCGGGAGCTGGAGAGACCCAGTACTTC
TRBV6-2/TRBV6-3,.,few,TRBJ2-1,CASSYETSYNEQFF,TGTGCCAGCAGTTACGAGACTAGCTACAATGAGCAGTTCTTC
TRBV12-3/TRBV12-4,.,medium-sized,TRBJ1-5,CASRSGVSGNQPQHF,TGTGCCAGCAGATCAGGGGTGAGTGGCAATCAGCCCCAGCATTTT
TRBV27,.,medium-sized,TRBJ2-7,CASSLYESRGEQYF,TGTGCCAGCAGTTTATATGAGAGTAGGGGCGAGCAGTACTTC
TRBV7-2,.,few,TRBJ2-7,CASTREQSSYEQYF,TGTGCCAGCACCCGTGAACAGAGCTCCTACGAGCAGTACTTC
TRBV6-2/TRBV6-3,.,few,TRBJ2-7,CASRDFGLPYEQYF,TGTGCCAGCAGAGACTTCGGCCTCCCCTACGAGCAGTACTTC
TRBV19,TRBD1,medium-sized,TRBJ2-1,CASSSSGTDHNEQFF,TGTGCCAGTAGTAGCTCCGGGACAGACCACAATGAGCAGTTCTTC
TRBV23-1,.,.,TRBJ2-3,CASSQSGRFIADTQYF,TGCGCCAGCAGTCAATCAGGCAGGTTTATCGCAGATACGCAGTATTTT
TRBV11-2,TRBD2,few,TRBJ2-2,CASRHLPSGMTGELFF,TGTGCCAGCAGGCACCTACCTAGCGGGATGACCGGGGAGCTGTTTTTT
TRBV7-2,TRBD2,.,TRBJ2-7,CASSRTRSKLAGGGYEQYF,TGTGCCAGCAGCCGTACACGGTCTAAACTAGCGGGAGGGGGTTACGAGCAGTACTTC
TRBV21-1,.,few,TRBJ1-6,CASPNRVGSPLHF,TGTGCCAGCCCGAATAGGGTAGGTTCACCCCTCCACTTT
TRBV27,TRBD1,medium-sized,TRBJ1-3,CASSQTGVQRNTIYF,TGTGCCAGCAGTCAAACAGGGGTCCAAAGAAACACCATATATTTT
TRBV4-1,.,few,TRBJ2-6,CASSHRQGGFSGANVLTF,TGCGCCAGCAGCCATAGACAGGGAGGTTTCTCTGGGGCCAACGTCCTGACTTTC
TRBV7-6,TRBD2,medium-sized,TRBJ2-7,CASSFAGGGNEQYF,TGTGCCAGCAGCTTTGCGGGAGGGGGTAACGAGCAGTACTTC
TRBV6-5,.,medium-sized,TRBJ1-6,CASRAPSGTTNSPLHF,TGTGCCAGCAGAGCTCCATCCGGGACAACTAATTCACCCCTCCACTTT
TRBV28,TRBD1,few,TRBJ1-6,CASSSTTGQSSPLHF,TGTGCCAGCAGTTCTACGACAGGGCAATCCTCACCCCTCCACTTT